A single sample is the source of the 18 T cell receptor beta chains below, sequenced in a study of shared clonotypes between healthy human individuals. Libraries were prepared by immunoSEQ multiplex PCR; TCRdb keeps only in-frame clonotypes and omits some of them. This sample has approximately 330,000 clones, with around 70% found just once. The sequencing sample was made of memory CD4+ T cells sorted from blood. Subset here: CD45RA-negative fraction. These receptors all stem from a man in his thirties or forties in good health.

The chain links TRBV7-2 to TRBJ1-2, with a tentative D call TRBD1 (6 bases). Germline V gene sequence: CDR1 SGHTA, CDR2 FQGNSA. V dropped 8 bases and J dropped 6 bases, with 28 bases sitting between them. The length of the CDR3 is 17 residues. The CDR3 bases are TGTGCCAGCTCTGAGGGGGGGCGGGGCTCCACCTCGGATGGCTACACCTTC. Translated: CASSEGGRGSTSDGYTF.

This clone was seen a single time. The chain recombines TRBV27 with TRBJ2-7; D unclear. This CDR3 region has 16 residues. CDR1 and CDR2 from the germline V gene are MNHEY and SMNVEV (reference sequence). With 6 bases removed from V and 0 bases from J, the gap between germline ends came to 18 bases. CDR3 amino acids: CASRTFFSTSSYEQYF. Written as DNA, the CDR3 is TGTGCCAGCAGAACCTTTTTTTCCACCAGCTCCTACGAGCAGTACTTC.

The chain uses TRBV6-1 and TRBJ2-5; D uncertain. Germline CDR1 and CDR2: MNHNS and SASEGT. This CDR3 contains 12 residues. Trimming removed 7 bases at V and 5 bases at J, with 11 bases between. CDR3 coding DNA: TGTGCCAGCACCAGATTGGGGGAGACCCAGTACTTC. This translates into CASTRLGETQYF.

The chain links TRBV2 to TRBJ2-1; the match to TRBD1 covers 9 bases. The CDR3 consists of 15 residues. Trimming removed 2 bases from V and 12 bases from J; junction bases left unmatched: 11. The germline V gene encodes CDR1 SNHLY and CDR2 FYNNEI. The CDR3 spells CASSERTGVVSGQFF. In DNA form, the CDR3 reads TGTGCCAGCAGTGAAAGGACAGGGGTTGTCTCCGGGCAGTTCTTC.

CDR3 bases: TGTGCCAGCTCCCCCGGACCCCCGGGGTATGGCTACACCTTC. This gives the protein CASSPGPPGYGYTF. The gene calls are TRBV18 and TRBJ1-2; no clear D gene. CDR1 and CDR2 from the germline V gene are KGHSH and LQKENI. With 6 bases removed from V and 5 bases from J, the gap between germline ends came to 16 bases. The CDR3 is made up of 14 amino acids.

The chain has TRBV7-9 and TRBJ1-2, with D uncertain. The CDR3 sequence is 14 residues long. V was pared by 0 bases and J by 7 bases, with 12 bases between. Germline lookup yields CDR1 SEHNR and CDR2 FQNEAQ (reference sequence). CDR3 coding DNA: TGTGCCAGCAGCTTAGCGAACACCGTTTCTGGCTACACCTTC. Amino acids: CASSLANTVSGYTF. The full variable domain, its missing parts supplied by reference TRBV7-9 and TRBJ1-2, is DTGVSQNPRHKITKRGQNVTFRCDPISEHNRLYWYRQTLGQGPEFLTYFQNEAQLEKSRLLSDRFSAERPKGSFSTLEIQRTEQGDSAMYLCASSLANTVSGYTFGSGTRLTVV.

There are a few counts of this clone. The DNA of the CDR3 is TGTGCCAGCAGTTCAGGAGGTCACTACGAGCAGTACTTC. Residues: CASSSGGHYEQYF. The J gene is TRBJ2-7, the V gene TRBV28; TRBD2 is a possible D gene (5 bases). Trimming left V 4 bases short and J 3 bases short, with 10 bases between. Per the germline V gene, CDR1 is MDHEN and CDR2 is SYDVKM. The CDR3 contains 13 residues.

This clone was seen a few times. This sequence joins TRBV2 and TRBJ2-1, with 8 positions matching TRBD1. Germline-derived CDR1 and CDR2 are SNHLY and FYNNEI. V lost 6 bases and J lost 7; bases outside the gene matches: 8. This CDR3 contains 14 residues. In DNA, the CDR3 is TGTGCCAGCAGGGAATACCGACAGGGGAATGAGCAGTTCTTC. Translated: CASREYRQGNEQFF.

The chain recombines TRBV28 with TRBJ2-1; 9 bases are shared with TRBD2. V was clipped by 5 bases and J by 7 bases; unmatched bases: 6. The CDR3 extends over 14 amino acids. The germline V gene has CDR1 MDHEN and CDR2 SYDVKM. Here the CDR3 DNA reads TGTGCCAGCAGTCTAGCGGGAAATAAGAATGAGCAGTTCTTC. Residues: CASSLAGNKNEQFF. Together with reference TRBV28 and TRBJ2-1, the CDR3 gives the full variable domain: DVKVTQSSRYLVKRTGEKVFLECVQDMDHENMFWYRQDPGLGLRLIYFSYDVKMKEKGDIPEGYSVSREKKERFSLILESASTNQTSMYLCASSLAGNKNEQFFGPGTRLTVL.

The V call is TRBV14, the J call TRBJ2-1, with 9 bases lining up with TRBD1. This CDR3 contains 14 residues. With 1 base clipped from V and 12 bases from J, the junction kept 7 bases outside the gene matches. Germline assignment: CDR1 SGHDN and CDR2 FVKESK. CDR3 protein: CASSQVEGQGGQFF. DNA for the CDR3: TGTGCCAGCAGCCAAGTAGAGGGACAGGGCGGGCAGTTCTTC.

About this clone itself: At the DNA level, this CDR3 is encoded by other sequences in the same sample as well. The chain is built from TRBV6-5 and TRBJ1-5; D is ambiguous. This CDR3 region has 13 residues. Germline values: CDR1 MNHEY, CDR2 SVGAGI. The V gene lost 2 bases and the J gene lost 2 bases, with 4 bases spanning the gap. The CDR3 region has the DNA TGTGCCAGCAGTTACGGCCGCAATCAGCCCCAGCATTTT. Its translation is CASSYGRNQPQHF.

V gene TRBV9 combines with J gene TRBJ2-5; the D gene is possibly TRBD1 (6 bases). CDR3 length equals 15 residues. Trimming shortened V by 0 bases and J by 5 bases, and 14 bases separated the two germline ends. Per the germline V gene, CDR1 is SGDLS and CDR2 is YYNGEE. The chain's CDR3 is CASSVVQGSVETQYF. CDR3 bases: TGTGCCAGCAGCGTAGTGCAGGGGAGCGTGGAGACCCAGTACTTC.

The J gene is TRBJ2-2, the V gene TRBV6-5; 13 positions match TRBD2. Germline CDR1 MNHEY, CDR2 SVGAGI. V lost 2 bases, J lost 6 bases, and 3 bases stayed unmatched. The CDR3 spans 16 residues. The CDR3 here is CASSYRTSGRAGELFF. Written as DNA, the CDR3 is TGTGCCAGCAGTTACCGGACTAGCGGGAGAGCCGGGGAGCTGTTTTTT.

This clone has only a few counts. V usage is TRBV18 and J usage is TRBJ2-3, with TRBD2 matching over 10 bases. The germline V gene has CDR1 KGHSH and CDR2 LQKENI. The CDR3 spans 17 residues. Trimming took 6 bases from V and 4 from J; bases not matched to a gene: 13. CDR3 sequence reads: CASSTLGLAGVADTQYF. The CDR3 DNA reads as TGTGCCAGCTCCACACTGGGGCTAGCGGGAGTGGCAGATACGCAGTATTTT.

CDR3 sequence: CASSLQGADNEQYF. CDR3 sequence (DNA): TGCGCCAGCAGCTTACAGGGGGCTGACAACGAGCAGTACTTC. V usage is TRBV5-1 and J usage is TRBJ2-7, with 9 bases matching TRBD1. The CDR3 contains 14 residues. The V gene end was trimmed by 2 bases and the J gene end by 5 bases; junction bases not matched to a gene: 5. Germline CDR1 and CDR2: SGHRS and YFSETQ.

This clone was seen a handful of times. This chain links TRBV19 with TRBJ2-1, with a tentative D call TRBD2 (6 bases). The germline V gene has CDR1 LNHDA and CDR2 SQIVND (reference sequence). This CDR3 spans 17 amino acids. V lost 5 bases to trimming and J lost 0 bases, with 17 bases between them. CDR3: CASSPYRLASSYNEQFF. The DNA of the CDR3 is TGTGCCAGTAGTCCCTATCGGCTAGCGAGCTCCTACAATGAGCAGTTCTTC. Together with reference TRBV19 and TRBJ2-1, the CDR3 gives the full variable domain: DGGITQSPKYLFRKEGQNVTLSCEQNLNHDAMYWYRQDPGQGLRLIYYSQIVNDFQKGDIAEGYSVSREKKESFPLTVTSAQKNPTAFYLCASSPYRLASSYNEQFFGPGTRLTVL.

The rearrangement joins TRBV30 to TRBJ2-2; unclear D gene. V gave up 2 bases and J gave up 4 bases, with 11 bases separating them. Germline values: CDR1 GTSNPN, CDR2 SVGIG (reference sequence). The CDR3 runs 14 residues. CDR3 DNA: TGTGCCTGGAGTTTGACCCGGCCCACCGGGGAGCTGTTTTTT. Translating it yields CAWSLTRPTGELFF.

This chain connects TRBV5-5 to TRBJ2-2, with 8 bases fitting TRBD1. Looked up from germline, CDR1 is SGHKS and CDR2 is YYEKEE (reference sequence). The CDR3 has 15 amino acids. Unmatched junction bases numbered 7, after V lost 4 bases and J lost 5 bases. The CDR3 is CASSKGQGRTGELFF. CDR3 coding DNA: TGTGCCAGCAGCAAAGGACAGGGCAGGACCGGGGAGCTGTTTTTT.